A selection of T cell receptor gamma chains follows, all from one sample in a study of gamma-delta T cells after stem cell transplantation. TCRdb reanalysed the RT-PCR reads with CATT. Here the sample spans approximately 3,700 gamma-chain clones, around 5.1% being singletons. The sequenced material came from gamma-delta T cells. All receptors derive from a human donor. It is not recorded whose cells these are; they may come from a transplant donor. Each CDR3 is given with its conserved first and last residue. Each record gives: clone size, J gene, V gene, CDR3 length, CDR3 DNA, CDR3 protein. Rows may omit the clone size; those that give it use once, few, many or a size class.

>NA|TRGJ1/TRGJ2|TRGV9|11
TGTGCCTTGTGGGAGGGTAGGGCCAAACTCTTT
CALWEGRAKLF
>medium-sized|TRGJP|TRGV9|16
TGTGCCTTGTGGGAGGTGGTGGAGTTGGGCAAAAAAATCAAGGTATTT
CALWEVVELGKKIKVF
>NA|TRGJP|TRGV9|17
TGTGCCTTGTGGGAGGCTCCCCAAGAGTTGGGCAAAAAAATCAAGGTATTT
CALWEAPQELGKKIKVF
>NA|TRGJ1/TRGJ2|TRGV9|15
TGTGCCTTGTGGGAGGCGGAAAGGGAGCGTTATAAGAAACTCTTT
CALWEAERERYKKLF
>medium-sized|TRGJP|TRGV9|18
TGTGCCTTGTGGGAGGACTGGTGGCAAGAGTTGGGCAAAAAAATCAAGGTATTT
CALWEDWWQELGKKIKVF
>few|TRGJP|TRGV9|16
TGTGCCTTGTGGGAGTTATTGGGGTTGGGCAAAAAAATCAAGGTATTT
CALWELLGLGKKIKVF
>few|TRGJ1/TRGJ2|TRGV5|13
TGTGCCACCTGGGACAGGCCTGGCCCGGGGAAACTCTTT
CATWDRPGPGKLF
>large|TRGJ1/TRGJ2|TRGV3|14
TGTGCCACCTGGGACAGGCCATGGGATTATAAGAAACTCTTT
CATWDRPWDYKKLF
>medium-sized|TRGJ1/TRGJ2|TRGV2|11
TGTGCCACCTGGGACGGACATAAGAAACTCTTT
CATWDGHKKLF
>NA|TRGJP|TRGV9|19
TGTGCCTTGTGGGAGGTGACGGGTGAGGAAGAGTTGGGCAAAAAAATCAAGGTATTT
CALWEVTGEEELGKKIKVF
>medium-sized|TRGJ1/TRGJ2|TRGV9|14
TGTGCCTTGTGGGAGGTGACTGGGGATCGTAAGAAACTCTTT
CALWEVTGDRKKLF
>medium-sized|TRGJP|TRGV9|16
TGTGCCTTGTGGGAGGTGTGGGAGTTGGGCAAAAAAATCAAGGTATTT
CALWEVWELGKKIKVF
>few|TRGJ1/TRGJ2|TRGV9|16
TGTGCCTTGTGGGAGGTGCCGGTGTCCCAGCGCCATAAGAAACTCTTT
CALWEVPVSQRHKKLF
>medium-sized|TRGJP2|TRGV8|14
TGTGCCACTCGAGGTGGAAGTAGTGATTGGATCAAGACGTTT
CATRGGSSDWIKTF
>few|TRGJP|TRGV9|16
TGTGCCTTGTGGGACCAGCAAGAGTTGGGCAAAAAAATCAAGGTATTT
CALWDQQELGKKIKVF
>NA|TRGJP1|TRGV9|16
TGTGCCTTGTGGGAGGTGCGGAATACCACTGGTTGGTTCAAGATATTT
CALWEVRNTTGWFKIF
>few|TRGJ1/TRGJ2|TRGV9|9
TGTGCCCCCGGCCCTAAGAAACTCTTT
CAPGPKKLF
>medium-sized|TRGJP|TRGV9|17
TGTGCCTTGTGGGACGCCCAACAAGAGTTGGGCAAAAAAATCAAGGTATTT
CALWDAQQELGKKIKVF
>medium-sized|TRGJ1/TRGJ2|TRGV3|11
TGTGCCACCTGGGACGAGTTACAGAAACTCTTT
CATWDELQKLF
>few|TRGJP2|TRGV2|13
TGTGCCACCTGGGACGGGCGAGATTGGATCAAGACGTTT
CATWDGRDWIKTF
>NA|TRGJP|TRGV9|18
TGCGCCTTGTGGGAGGTGTCCCACCAAGAGTTGGGCAAAAAAATCAAGGTATTT
CALWEVSHQELGKKIKVF
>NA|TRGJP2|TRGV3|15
TGTGCCACCTGGGACGGGGAGGGTAGTGATTGGATCAAGACGTTT
CATWDGEGSDWIKTF
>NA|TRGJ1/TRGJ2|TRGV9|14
TGTGCCTTGTGGGAGGGCCCCCTGCGGTATAAGAAACTCTTT
CALWEGPLRYKKLF
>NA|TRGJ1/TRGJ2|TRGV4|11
TGTGCCACCACGATTTATTATAAGAAACTCTTT
CATTIYYKKLF
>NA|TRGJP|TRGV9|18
TGTGCCTTGTGGGAGGCCCCCAGGGAAGAGTTGGGCAAAAAAATCAAGGTATTT
CALWEAPREELGKKIKVF
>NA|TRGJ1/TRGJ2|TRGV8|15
TGTGCCACCTGGGATAGGCAACCGAATTATTATAAGAAACTCTTT
CATWDRQPNYYKKLF
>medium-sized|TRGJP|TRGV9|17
TGTGCCTTGTGGGAGTTCAAGCAAGAGTTGGGCAAAAAAATCAAGGTATTT
CALWEFKQELGKKIKVF
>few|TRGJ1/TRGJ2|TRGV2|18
TGTGCCACCTGGGACGGGATCCTAACAAATTTTAATTATTATAAGAAACTCTTT
CATWDGILTNFNYYKKLF
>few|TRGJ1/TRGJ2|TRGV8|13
TGTGCCACCTTGGTCCCGAATTATTATAAGAAACTCTTT
CATLVPNYYKKLF
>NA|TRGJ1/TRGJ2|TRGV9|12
TGTGCCTTGTGGGAGGTGCGTTATAAGAAACTCTTT
CALWEVRYKKLF
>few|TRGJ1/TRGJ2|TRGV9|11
TGTGCCTTGTGGGAGGGGGGTAAGAAACTCTTT
CALWEGGKKLF
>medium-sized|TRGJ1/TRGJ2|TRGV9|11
TGTGCCTTGTGGGTGGATTATAAGAAACTCTTT
CALWVDYKKLF
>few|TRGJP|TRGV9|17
TGTGCCTTGTGGGAGGCTTACCAAGAGTTGGGCAAAAAAATCAAGGTATTT
CALWEAYQELGKKIKVF
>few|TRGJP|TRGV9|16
TGTGCCTTGTGGGAGAGGCAAGAGTTGGGCAAAAAAATCAAGGTATTT
CALWERQELGKKIKVF
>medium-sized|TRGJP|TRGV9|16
TGTGCCTTGTGGGAGTACGCAGGGTTGGGCAAAAAAATCAAGGTATTT
CALWEYAGLGKKIKVF
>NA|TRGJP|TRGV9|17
TGTGCCTTGTGGGAGGTCGAACAAGAGTTGGGCAAAAAAATCAAGGTATTT
CALWEVEQELGKKIKVF
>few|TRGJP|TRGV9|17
TGTGCCTTGTGGGAGGTGATCGGAGAGTTGGGCAAAAAAATCAAGGTATTT
CALWEVIGELGKKIKVF
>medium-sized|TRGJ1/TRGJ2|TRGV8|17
TGTGCCACCTGGGATGGACCAGCCGATTCGAATTATTATAAGAAACTCTTT
CATWDGPADSNYYKKLF
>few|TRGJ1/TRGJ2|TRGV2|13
TGTGCCACCTGGGACGACGGGGATTATAAGAAACTCTTT
CATWDDGDYKKLF
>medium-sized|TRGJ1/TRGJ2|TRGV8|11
TGTGCCACCTGGGATGTCTGTAAGAAACTCTTT
CATWDVCKKLF
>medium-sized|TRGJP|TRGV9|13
TGTGCCTTGCAAGAGTTGGGCAAAAAAATCAAGGTATTT
CALQELGKKIKVF
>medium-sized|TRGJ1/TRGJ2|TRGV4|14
TGTGCCACCTGGGATGGGCGGGTTTATTATAAGAAACTCTTT
CATWDGRVYYKKLF